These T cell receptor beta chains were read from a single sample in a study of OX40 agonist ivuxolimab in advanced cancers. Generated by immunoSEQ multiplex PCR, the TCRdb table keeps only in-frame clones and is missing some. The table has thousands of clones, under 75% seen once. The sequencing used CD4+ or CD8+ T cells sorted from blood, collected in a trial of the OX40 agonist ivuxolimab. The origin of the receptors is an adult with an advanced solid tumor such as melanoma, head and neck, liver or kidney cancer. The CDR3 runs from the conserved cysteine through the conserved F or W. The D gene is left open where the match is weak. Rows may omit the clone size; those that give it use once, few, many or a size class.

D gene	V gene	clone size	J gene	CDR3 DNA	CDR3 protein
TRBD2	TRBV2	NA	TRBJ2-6	TGTGCCAGCAGTCTTACTAGCGGAAGCTCTGGGGCCAACGTCCTGACTTTC	CASSLTSGSSGANVLTF
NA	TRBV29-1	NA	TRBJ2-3	TGCAGCGTTGAGGGGTTTGGGGAGGCAGATACGCAGTATTTT	CSVEGFGEADTQYF
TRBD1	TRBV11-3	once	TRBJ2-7	TGTGCCAGCAGCCTAGGACAGGGGGACGAGCAGTACTTC	CASSLGQGDEQYF
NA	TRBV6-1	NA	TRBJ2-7	TGTGCCAGCAGTTGGTACACCAACTACGAGCAGTACTTC	CASSWYTNYEQYF
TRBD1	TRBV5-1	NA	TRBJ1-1	TGCGCCAGCAGCTTGGGGACAGGGTTGGACACTGAAGCTTTCTTT	CASSLGTGLDTEAFF
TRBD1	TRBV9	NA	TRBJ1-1	TGTGCCAGCACGCCGGGACAGACGAGCACTGAAGCTTTCTTT	CASTPGQTSTEAFF
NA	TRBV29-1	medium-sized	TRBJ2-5	TGCAGCGTTGAAAGGGACTTGAACCAGTACTTC	CSVERDLNQYF
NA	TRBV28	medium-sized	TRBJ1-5	TGTGCCAGCAGTTTACCCAGGGGTCCCCAGCATTTT	CASSLPRGPQHF
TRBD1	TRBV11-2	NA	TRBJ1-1	TGTGCCAGCAGCTTTCCCGACAGGGCTGAAGCTTTCTTT	CASSFPDRAEAFF
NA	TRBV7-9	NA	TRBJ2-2	TGTGCCAGCAGCTTATCGAATACCGGGGAGCTGTTTTTT	CASSLSNTGELFF
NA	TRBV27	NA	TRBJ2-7	TGTGCCAGCAGTTTATCGACGGGGGCCCACGAGCAGTACTTC	CASSLSTGAHEQYF
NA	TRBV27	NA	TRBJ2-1	TGTGCCAGCAGTTCTCAAGGCCCCTACAATGAGCAGTTCTTC	CASSSQGPYNEQFF
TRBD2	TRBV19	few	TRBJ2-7	TGTGCCAGTAGTATAGGGACTAGTAACAACGAGCAGTACTTC	CASSIGTSNNEQYF
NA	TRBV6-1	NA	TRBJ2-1	TGTGCCAGCAGTGAATTCTTAGGGAATGAGCAGTTCTTC	CASSEFLGNEQFF
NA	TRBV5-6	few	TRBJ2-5	TGTGCCAGCAGCTTGGTGGGGGAGGAGACCCAGTACTTC	CASSLVGEETQYF
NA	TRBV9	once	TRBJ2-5	TGTGCCAGCACCCCTGACAGTCAAGAGACCCAGTACTTC	CASTPDSQETQYF
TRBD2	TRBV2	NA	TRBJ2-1	TGTGCCAGCAGTGGGGGGACTAGCAGCAATGAGCAGTTCTTC	CASSGGTSSNEQFF
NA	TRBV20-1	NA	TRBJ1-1	TGCAGTGCTAGAGATGGCACTGAAGCTTTCTTT	CSARDGTEAFF
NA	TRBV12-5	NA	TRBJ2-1	TGTGCTAGTGGTTTGTCGGACAATGAGCAGTTCTTC	CASGLSDNEQFF
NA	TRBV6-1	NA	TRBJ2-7	TGTGCCAGCAGACTCGGACTCTCCTACGAGCAGTACTTC	CASRLGLSYEQYF
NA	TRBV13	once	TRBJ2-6	TGTGCCAGCAGCCGCGGCGGGCTAGGGGCCAACGTCCTGACTTTC	CASSRGGLGANVLTF
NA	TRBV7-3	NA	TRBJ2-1	TGTGCCAGCAGCTTGGACCCCGGGCTTTACAATGAGCAGTTCTTC	CASSLDPGLYNEQFF
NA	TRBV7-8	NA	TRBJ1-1	TGTGCCAGCAGCTTCCGAGCGGGACGGCGGAACACTGAAGCTTTCTTT	CASSFRAGRRNTEAFF
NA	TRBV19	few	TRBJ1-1	TGTGCCAGTAGTCCGAACCGGTCCCGAGGGGGTACGTCCCACACTGAAGCTTTCTTT	CASSPNRSRGGTSHTEAFF
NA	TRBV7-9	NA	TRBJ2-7	TGTGCCAGCAGCTTAGACGGGCGCGAGCAGTACTTC	CASSLDGREQYF
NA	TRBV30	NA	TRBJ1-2	TGTGCCTGGAGTGTATCACTTAACTATGGCTACACCTTC	CAWSVSLNYGYTF
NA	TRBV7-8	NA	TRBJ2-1	TGTGCCAGCAGCCAGGGGGAGGGGGCCTACAATGAGCAGTTCTTC	CASSQGEGAYNEQFF
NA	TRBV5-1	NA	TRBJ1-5	TGCGCCAGCAGCCCCTCCCCGGGGGATCAGCCCCAGCATTTT	CASSPSPGDQPQHF
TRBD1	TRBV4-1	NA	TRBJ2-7	TGCGCCAGCAGCCTAGGTGGGACAGGGATGTGGGAGCAGTACTTC	CASSLGGTGMWEQYF
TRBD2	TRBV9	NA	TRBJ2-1	TGTGCCAGCAGCTCCCGGACTAGCGGGGGCCCCAATGAGCAGTTCTTC	CASSSRTSGGPNEQFF
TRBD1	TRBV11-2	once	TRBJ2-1	TGTGCCAGCAGCTCCTGGGACAGGGGGCCATTCAATGAGCAGTTCTTC	CASSSWDRGPFNEQFF
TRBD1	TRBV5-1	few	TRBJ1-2	TGCGCCAGCAGCTTGGGCCTGACAGGGGAAAGCTATGGCTACACCTTC	CASSLGLTGESYGYTF
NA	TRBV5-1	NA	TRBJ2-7	TGCGCCAGCAGCTTGTCTCAGACCTCCTACGAGCAGTACTTC	CASSLSQTSYEQYF
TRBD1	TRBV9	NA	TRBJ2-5	TGTGCCAGCAGCGGACGGACAGGGGGGACCCAAGAGACCCAGTACTTC	CASSGRTGGTQETQYF
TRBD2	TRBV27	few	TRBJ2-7	TGTGCCAGCAGTTGGGGGACTAGCGGATATGGTTACGAGCAGTACTTC	CASSWGTSGYGYEQYF
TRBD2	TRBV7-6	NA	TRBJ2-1	TGTGCCAGCAGCTTAAGCAAAGGCGGGGGGATTTACAATGAGCAGTTCTTC	CASSLSKGGGIYNEQFF
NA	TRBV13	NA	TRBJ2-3	TGTGCCAGCAGCTTGCGTTCTTCTAGCACAGATACGCAGTATTTT	CASSLRSSSTDTQYF
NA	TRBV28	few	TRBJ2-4	TGTGCCAGCAGCTCAGGGTCCTTAGCCAAAAACATTCAGTACTTC	CASSSGSLAKNIQYF
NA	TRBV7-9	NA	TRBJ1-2	TGTGCCAGCAGGATGGCAAGGGACAATAACTATGGCTACACCTTC	CASRMARDNNYGYTF
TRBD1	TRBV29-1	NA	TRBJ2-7	TGCAGCGTTCGCCGGACAGGTTCCTACGAGCAGTACTTC	CSVRRTGSYEQYF
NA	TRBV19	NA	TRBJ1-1	TGTGCCAGTAGTATAGGGGCAGGTTCCAACACTGAAGCTTTCTTT	CASSIGAGSNTEAFF
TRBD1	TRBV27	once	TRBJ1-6	TGTGCCAGCAGCCCGGGGACAGGGTCGAATTCACCCCTCCACTTT	CASSPGTGSNSPLHF
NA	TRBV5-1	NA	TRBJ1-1	TGCGCCAGCAGCTTGGCAGGGGCGAGGAACACTGAAGCTTTCTTT	CASSLAGARNTEAFF
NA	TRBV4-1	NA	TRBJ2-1	TGCGCCAGCAGCCAATCCCAGATGATCTACAATGAGCAGTTCTTC	CASSQSQMIYNEQFF
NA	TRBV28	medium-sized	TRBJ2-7	TGTGCCAGCAGGGGGATTCGCGAGCAGTACTTC	CASRGIREQYF
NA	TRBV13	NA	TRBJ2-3	TGTGCCAGCAGCTTATTTGCAGATACGCAGTATTTT	CASSLFADTQYF
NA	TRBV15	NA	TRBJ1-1	TGTGCCACCAGAGACAGACGACTGAACACTGAAGCTTTCTTT	CATRDRRLNTEAFF
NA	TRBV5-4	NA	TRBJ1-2	TGTGCCAGCAGCAGTGACAGCCCTGGCTACACCTTC	CASSSDSPGYTF
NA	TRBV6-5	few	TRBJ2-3	TGTGCCAGAATGAAGACGGACACGCAGTATTTT	CARMKTDTQYF